Presented here are 24 T cell receptor beta chains from one specimen sequenced in a study of T-cell reconstitution after alpha-beta-depleted transplantation in children. Preparation of the TCRbeta library used unique molecular identifiers. TCRdb itself ran the PCR reads through MiXCR, one entry per CDR3 protein. The sample lists 800,000 to 1,000,000 distinct CDR3 sequences, around 30% occurring once. The source was PBMCs, mostly from graft donor cells, collected 360 days after TCRalphabeta/CD19-depleted stem cell transplant. All receptors come from a boy in the first two years of life who had a stem cell transplant for SCID, so the T cells may come from the graft donor.

This clonotype was observed a single time. The chain is built from TRBV14 and TRBJ2-1; possibly TRBD1 for D (6 bases). The CDR3 has 12 residues. CDR1 and CDR2 from the germline V gene are SGHDN and FVKESK. Trimming pared 1 base from V and 10 bases from J, leaving 8 bases between. The chain's CDR3 is CASSQAGTEQFF. The CDR3 nucleotides read TGTGCCAGCAGCCAAGCTGGGACAGAGCAGTTCTTC.

This clonotype occurred many times. The chain's CDR3 is CASGRQDNEQFF. The CDR3 coding sequence is TGTGCCAGCGGTAGGCAGGACAATGAGCAGTTCTTC. The chain uses TRBV2 and TRBJ2-1; unclear D gene. Between the trimmed V and J ends, which lost 8 bases and 5 bases, there was a span of 10 bases. Germline V gives CDR1 SNHLY, CDR2 FYNNEI. The CDR3 length is 12 residues.

The rearrangement links TRBV13 to TRBJ2-1, with 10 bases matching TRBD2. Germline CDR1 reads PRHDT; CDR2 reads FYEKMQ (reference sequence). V lost 3 bases to trimming and J lost 6 bases; unmatched junction nucleotides: 17. This CDR3 region has 19 residues. Written as DNA, the CDR3 is TGTGCCAGCAGCTTCAGTCTCGTACTAGCGGGGATCCTCGCCAATGAGCAGTTCTTC. It encodes CASSFSLVLAGILANEQFF.

V gene TRBV15 combines with J gene TRBJ2-1; D could derive from TRBD1 or TRBD2 (6 bases each). Germline CDR1 LNHNV, CDR2 YYDKDF (reference sequence). The CDR3 totals 13 residues. With 5 bases removed from V and 3 bases from J, the gap between germline ends came to 8 bases. For the CDR3, the DNA is TGTGCCACCAGCGGGGGGCTCTACAATGAGCAGTTCTTC. It translates to CATSGGLYNEQFF.

The chain recombines TRBV6-5 with TRBJ1-6; tentatively, D is TRBD1 (5 bases). The CDR3 is 13 residues long. Trimming removed 2 bases from V and 10 bases from J, with 9 bases in between. Germline V lookup: CDR1 MNHEY, CDR2 SVGAGI. CDR3 region: CASSYGTGSPLHF. CDR3 nucleotide sequence: TGTGCCAGCAGTTACGGGACGGGGTCACCCCTCCACTTT.

The chain carries TRBV2 and TRBJ2-3; D is unresolved. V lost 3 bases and J lost 0, with 13 bases in between. The CDR3 length is 16 residues. In germline, CDR1 is SNHLY, CDR2 FYNNEI. CDR3 nucleotide sequence: TGTGCCAGCAGTGATCTTTTTGACGATAGCACAGATACGCAGTATTTT. As protein: CASSDLFDDSTDTQYF.

The chain couples TRBV3-1 to TRBJ2-2; D gene uncertain. Germline V gene lookup returns CDR1 LGHDT and CDR2 YNNKEL (reference sequence). V was trimmed by 4 bases and J by 6 bases, leaving 12 bases between them. This CDR3 has 14 residues. CDR3 sequence: CASSPVRSSGELFF. The DNA for the CDR3 is TGTGCCAGCAGCCCCGTCCGGAGTTCCGGGGAGCTGTTTTTT.

V gene TRBV12-3 or TRBV12-4 combines with J gene TRBJ1-2; no firm D call. V was cut by 8 bases and J by 8 bases, with 9 bases left in between. The CDR3 length is 10 residues. CDR3: CASGLEGYTF. CDR3 bases: TGTGCCAGCGGCCTTGAAGGCTACACCTTC.

The chain is built from TRBV12-3 or TRBV12-4 and TRBJ2-3; 7 bases map to TRBD1. The CDR3 sequence is 15 residues long. The trim removed 2 bases at V and 1 base at J, leaving 3 bases unmatched. The DNA for the CDR3 is TGTGCCAGCAGTTTAACCCAGGGGGGCACAGATACGCAGTATTTT. Protein: CASSLTQGGTDTQYF.

In its sample, this clonotype was seen a few times. The V and J genes are TRBV2 and TRBJ1-1; TRBD1 agrees at 7 bases. Germline trimming cut 4 bases from V and 7 bases from J; bases unmatched to any gene: 9. Germline CDR1 and CDR2: SNHLY and FYNNEI. The CDR3 sequence is 14 residues long. CDR3 sequence (DNA): TGTGCCAGCAGTGGAGCAGGGGGAATTATTGAAGCTTTCTTT. The encoded protein is CASSGAGGIIEAFF.

This clonotype was detected a few times. This rearrangement joins TRBV10-3 to TRBJ2-1, with 11 positions matching TRBD2. Germline-derived CDR1 and CDR2 are ENHRY and SYGVKD. V lost 10 bases to trimming and J lost 0 bases; unmatched junction nucleotides: 11. CDR3 size: 17 residues. The DNA for the CDR3 is TGTGCCACCTCGGGGCTAGCGGGGGGCGGCTCCTACAATGAGCAGTTCTTC. This translates into CATSGLAGGGSYNEQFF.

In its sample, this clonotype was seen a few times. The V call is TRBV5-5, the J call TRBJ1-1, with unresolved D. Germline values: CDR1 SGHKS, CDR2 YYEKEE (reference sequence). This CDR3 has 14 amino acids. Trimming took 4 bases from V and 7 from J, leaving 17 bases between them. The CDR3 DNA reads as TGTGCCAGCAGCCCTCGGATGGGATCTGGTGAAGCTTTCTTT. It codes for CASSPRMGSGEAFF.

This clonotype was seen only a few times. The chain employs TRBV12-3 or TRBV12-4 and TRBJ2-1; a possible D gene is TRBD2 (8 bases). Trimming took 3 bases from V and 4 from J, leaving 16 bases between them. The CDR3 covers 16 residues. CDR3 loop: CASSFREGAAYNEQFF. The DNA for the CDR3 is TGTGCCAGCAGTTTTCGGGAGGGGGCGGCTTACAATGAGCAGTTCTTC.

The chain links TRBV5-6 to TRBJ2-3; D call uncertain. CDR3 length: 15 amino acids. Germline V gene data show CDR1 as SGHDT and CDR2 as YYEEEE. Trimming shortened V by 0 bases and J by 3 bases, and 11 bases separated the two germline ends. The CDR3 loop reads CASSLGVLVTDTQYF. CDR3 sequence (DNA): TGTGCCAGCAGCTTGGGGGTCCTAGTGACAGATACGCAGTATTTT. Full variable domain (remainder filled in from reference TRBV5-6 and TRBJ2-3): DAGVTQSPTHLIKTRGQQVTLRCSPKSGHDTVSWYQQALGQGPQFIFQYYEEEERQRGNFPDRFSGHQFPNYSSELNVNALLLGDSALYLCASSLGVLVTDTQYFGPGTRLTVL.

Here the CDR3 DNA reads TGTGCCAGCAGTCTGAGAACAGGGAGGACGAGAGAGCAGTACTTC. Translation gives CASSLRTGRTREQYF. The rearrangement joins TRBV12-3 or TRBV12-4 to TRBJ2-7, with D possibly being TRBD1 or TRBD2 (6 bases each). Deletions cut 5 bases from V and 7 bases from J, with 21 bases between. The CDR3 runs 15 residues.

The rearrangement links TRBV5-1 to TRBJ2-1; TRBD1 agrees at 7 bases. Unmatched junction bases numbered 10, after V lost 4 bases and J lost 6 bases. This CDR3 has 15 amino acids. The germline CDR1 and CDR2 sequences are SGHRS and YFSETQ. CDR3 sequence (DNA): TGCGCCAGCAGCCCTCCGGGACAGAGTTCCAATGAGCAGTTCTTC. It codes for CASSPPGQSSNEQFF.

The gene calls are TRBV5-4 and TRBJ1-2, with TRBD1 as a possible D gene (6 bases). V lost 0 bases to trimming and J lost 2 bases, with 11 bases between them. The CDR3 covers 15 residues. Germline lookup yields CDR1 SGHNT and CDR2 YYREEE (reference sequence). CDR3 nucleotides: TGTGCCAGCAGCTTGGAGGGGGGGCGAAACTATGGCTACACCTTC. This gives the protein CASSLEGGRNYGYTF.

The chain joins TRBV15 to TRBJ2-3, with 9 bases aligning to TRBD2. The CDR3 contains 16 residues. V gave up 1 base and J gave up 2 bases; unmatched junction bases: 4. The V gene's germline CDR1 is LNHNV and CDR2 YYDKDF (reference sequence). The CDR3, as DNA: TGTGCCACCAGCAGAGGAGCGGGGGGACCCACAGATACGCAGTATTTT. Translation: CATSRGAGGPTDTQYF.

The J gene is TRBJ2-1, the V gene TRBV12-3 or TRBV12-4; 16 bases map to TRBD2. The CDR3 runs to 16 residues. The junction had 7 bases not matched to a gene; V was cut back by 5 bases and J by 9 bases. CDR3 protein: CASSEWGLAGGVEQFF. The CDR3 DNA reads as TGTGCCAGCAGTGAGTGGGGACTAGCGGGGGGGGTTGAGCAGTTCTTC.

This clonotype came up a few times. The chain has TRBV4-1 and TRBJ1-3; D uncertain. Germline CDR1 MGHRA, CDR2 YSYEKL. The CDR3 spans 16 residues. The V end was cut by 4 bases, the J end by 3 bases, with 16 bases between. CDR3 region: CASSLRLPGGGNTIYF. The CDR3 DNA follows: TGCGCCAGCAGCCTCAGGCTTCCAGGCGGTGGAAACACCATATATTTT.

CDR3 region: CASSFTGTGRRTEAFF. CDR3 nucleotides: TGTGCCAGCAGTTTCACGGGGACAGGGAGGAGGACTGAAGCTTTCTTT. The chain employs TRBV11-2 and TRBJ1-1; 9 nucleotides match TRBD1. The J segment lost 5 bases and the V segment lost 6 bases, leaving 13 bases of the junction unmatched. CDR3 size: 16 residues. Germline assignment: CDR1 SGHAT and CDR2 FQNNGV.

This clonotype was counted once. V gene TRBV3-1 combines with J gene TRBJ1-1; D is ambiguous. CDR3 length: 13 amino acids. CDR1 is LGHDT and CDR2 is YNNKEL in the germline V gene (reference sequence). V gave up 3 bases and J gave up 0 bases, with 5 bases separating them. The CDR3 here is CASSHQMNTEAFF. CDR3 bases: TGTGCCAGCAGCCATCAGATGAACACTGAAGCTTTCTTT.

The rearrangement links TRBV29-1 to TRBJ2-7, with TRBD1 matching over 8 bases. Trimming at V came to 6 bases and at J to 2 bases, leaving 3 bases not matched to a gene. The CDR3 is made up of 12 amino acids. Germline V gene data show CDR1 as SQVTM and CDR2 as ANQGSEA. CDR3 DNA: TGCAGCGTATCGGACAGGGCCTACGAGCAGTACTTC. Translating it yields CSVSDRAYEQYF.

In nucleotides, the CDR3 is TGTGCCAGCAGTGGTTTGGGACCTCGAGGGGAAAAACTGTTTTTT. It is translated as CASSGLGPRGEKLFF. The chain uses TRBV6-1 and TRBJ1-4; perhaps TRBD1 as D (5 bases). CDR1 and CDR2 from the germline V gene are MNHNS and SASEGT. V lost 4 bases to trimming and J lost 8 bases, with 17 bases between them. This CDR3 comprises 15 residues.